Listed below are T cell receptor beta chains from one sample, sequenced in a study of CD8+ T cells in alopecia areata. Sequenced by immunoSEQ multiplex PCR; TCRdb stores in-frame clones only, minus some. The sample holds over 15,000 clones, approximately 59% seen once. The input for sequencing was skin, taken at week 4, from a patient treated with tofacitinib. The receptor set was obtained from a human donor with alopecia areata. CDR3s include the opening cysteine and the closing phenylalanine or tryptophan. The D gene is left open where the match is weak. A row's size may be missing; if present it is once, few, many or a size class.

v_gene	len	d_gene	j_gene	abundance	CDR3nt	CDR3aa
TRBV29-1	13	-	TRBJ2-5	few	TGCAGCGTTGCCAGGGGTGGCCAAGAGACCCAGTACTTC	CSVARGGQETQYF
TRBV5-1	15	TRBD2	TRBJ2-1	few	TGCGCCAGCAGCTTAGCGGGGGCGATCCCCAATGAGCAGTTCTTC	CASSLAGAIPNEQFF
TRBV7-9	18	-	TRBJ2-1	-	TGTGCCAGCAGGCGCCAGGAGGGAGACCCCCTCTCCTACAATGAGCAGTTCTTC	CASRRQEGDPLSYNEQFF
TRBV5-6	15	-	TRBJ1-4	-	TGTGCCAGCAGCTTTGGGGGAGCAACTAATGAAAAACTGTTTTTT	CASSFGGATNEKLFF
TRBV27	16	-	TRBJ2-7	-	TGTGCCAGCAGTTTCTCCTTAGGGGTGAGCTCCTACGAGCAGTACTTC	CASSFSLGVSSYEQYF
TRBV4-2	16	-	TRBJ2-3	few	TGTGCCAGCAGCCCCTGGCAGGGGTCGGGCACAGATACGCAGTATTTT	CASSPWQGSGTDTQYF
TRBV15	13	TRBD2	TRBJ2-1	few	TGTGCCACCAGCAGAGCTAGCGGCGGTGAGCAGTTCTTC	CATSRASGGEQFF
TRBV2	14	TRBD2	TRBJ2-1	once	TGTGCCAGCAGTCCGGGACTAGCGGGGGGAAAGCAGTTCTTC	CASSPGLAGGKQFF
TRBV30	16	-	TRBJ2-2	-	TGTGCCTGGAGTGTACCTCTGGGGGTAAACACCGGGGAGCTGTTTTTT	CAWSVPLGVNTGELFF
TRBV7-2	12	-	TRBJ2-7	few	TGTGCCAGCAGCTCGGACAGATACGAGCAGTACTTC	CASSSDRYEQYF